The rows below give T cell receptor beta chains drawn from one sample of a study of T cell changes during pregnancy in multiple sclerosis. Profiling relied on immunoSEQ multiplex PCR, and the TCRdb table lists in-frame clones only, not all of them. The sample has tens of thousands of clones; 90% are singletons. The source material was peripheral blood, sampled in the first trimester of pregnancy. These receptors came from a female donor in good health, enrolled as a control in a pregnancy study. CDR3s include the opening cysteine and the closing phenylalanine or tryptophan. A D gene is named only where the DNA matches it firmly. Expanded clones get a size class; other rows say once, few or many, or leave the size out.

V gene: TRBV5-4; J gene: TRBJ1-2; D gene: .; clone size: .; CDR3 protein: CASSRTGEGGYTF; CDR3 DNA: TGTGCCAGCAGCAGGACTGGGGAAGGTGGCTACACCTTC
V gene: TRBV5-1; J gene: TRBJ2-5; D gene: .; clone size: .; CDR3 protein: CASSSTLSDSWQETQYF; CDR3 DNA: TGCGCCAGCAGCTCGACTTTGTCGGACAGTTGGCAGGAGACCCAGTACTTC
V gene: TRBV15; J gene: TRBJ2-7; D gene: TRBD1; clone size: .; CDR3 protein: CATSAGTGVYEQYF; CDR3 DNA: TGTGCCACCAGCGCGGGGACAGGGGTCTACGAGCAGTACTTC
V gene: TRBV5-1; J gene: TRBJ1-1; D gene: .; clone size: .; CDR3 protein: CASSFSPSRSPNTEAFF; CDR3 DNA: TGCGCCAGCAGCTTCTCACCTTCCAGGTCCCCCAACACTGAAGCTTTCTTT
V gene: TRBV11-2; J gene: TRBJ2-7; D gene: .; clone size: .; CDR3 protein: CASSFGLSYEQYF; CDR3 DNA: TGTGCCAGCAGCTTCGGACTCTCCTACGAGCAGTACTTC
V gene: TRBV14; J gene: TRBJ1-1; D gene: .; clone size: few; CDR3 protein: CASSRPGGTEAFF; CDR3 DNA: TGTGCCAGCAGCCGACCGGGGGGCACTGAAGCTTTCTTT
V gene: TRBV9; J gene: TRBJ1-2; D gene: TRBD1; clone size: .; CDR3 protein: CASSVVGQGDGYTF; CDR3 DNA: TGTGCCAGCAGCGTAGTAGGACAGGGGGACGGCTACACCTTC
V gene: TRBV21-1; J gene: TRBJ2-5; D gene: .; clone size: .; CDR3 protein: CAIPGQDIQETQYF; CDR3 DNA: TGTGCCATTCCAGGACAGGATATTCAAGAGACCCAGTACTTC
V gene: TRBV7-2; J gene: TRBJ2-1; D gene: TRBD2; clone size: .; CDR3 protein: CASSRLRTSGRSNEQFF; CDR3 DNA: TGTGCCAGCAGTCGATTACGGACTAGCGGGAGAAGTAATGAGCAGTTCTTC
V gene: TRBV5-4; J gene: TRBJ2-7; D gene: .; clone size: once; CDR3 protein: CASSPDRPLYEQYF; CDR3 DNA: TGTGCCAGCAGCCCGGACAGACCCCTCTACGAGCAGTACTTC
V gene: TRBV11-3; J gene: TRBJ1-6; D gene: .; clone size: .; CDR3 protein: CASSPGANSPLHF; CDR3 DNA: TGTGCCAGCAGTCCAGGGGCTAATTCACCCCTCCACTTT
V gene: TRBV4-1; J gene: TRBJ2-7; D gene: .; clone size: .; CDR3 protein: CASSQATTGEEQYF; CDR3 DNA: TGCGCCAGCAGCCAAGCCACGACGGGGGAGGAGCAGTACTTC
V gene: TRBV5-4; J gene: TRBJ2-2; D gene: .; clone size: .; CDR3 protein: CASSPTGRGNTGELFF; CDR3 DNA: TGTGCCAGCAGCCCAACAGGGAGGGGGAACACCGGGGAGCTGTTTTTT
V gene: TRBV5-5; J gene: TRBJ2-3; D gene: .; clone size: .; CDR3 protein: CASSLEGTFRSTDTQYF; CDR3 DNA: TGTGCCAGCAGCTTGGAAGGGACTTTTCGTAGCACAGATACGCAGTATTTT
V gene: TRBV7-6; J gene: TRBJ1-4; D gene: TRBD1; clone size: .; CDR3 protein: CASSPGQGANEKLFF; CDR3 DNA: TGTGCCAGCAGCCCGGGACAGGGGGCTAATGAAAAACTGTTTTTT
V gene: TRBV11-3; J gene: TRBJ2-2; D gene: TRBD2; clone size: .; CDR3 protein: CASSSSGLAIPGELFF; CDR3 DNA: TGTGCCAGCAGCTCCAGCGGACTAGCGATTCCCGGGGAGCTGTTTTTT
V gene: TRBV18; J gene: TRBJ2-3; D gene: .; clone size: .; CDR3 protein: CASSPHSRKDTQYF; CDR3 DNA: TGTGCCAGCTCACCACACTCCCGAAAAGATACGCAGTATTTT
V gene: TRBV19; J gene: TRBJ2-3; D gene: TRBD2; clone size: once; CDR3 protein: CASNGAGAGKDTQYF; CDR3 DNA: TGTGCCAGTAACGGGGCGGGAGCAGGTAAAGATACGCAGTATTTT
V gene: TRBV7-3; J gene: TRBJ2-1; D gene: TRBD2; clone size: .; CDR3 protein: CASSSSGGVNEQFF; CDR3 DNA: TGTGCCAGCAGCTCAAGCGGGGGGGTGAATGAGCAGTTCTTC
V gene: TRBV19; J gene: TRBJ1-2; D gene: .; clone size: .; CDR3 protein: CASSITFADSSTF; CDR3 DNA: TGTGCCAGTAGTATAACATTCGCGGACAGCTCCACCTTC
V gene: TRBV30; J gene: TRBJ2-3; D gene: .; clone size: .; CDR3 protein: CAWSTQGFGTQYF; CDR3 DNA: TGTGCCTGGAGTACTCAGGGGTTTGGAACGCAGTATTTT
V gene: TRBV4-1; J gene: TRBJ1-4; D gene: .; clone size: few; CDR3 protein: CASRGGEEREKLFF; CDR3 DNA: TGCGCCAGCAGGGGGGGGGAGGAGAGAGAAAAACTGTTTTTT
V gene: TRBV29-1; J gene: TRBJ2-3; D gene: TRBD2; clone size: .; CDR3 protein: CSVAASGRDGTDTQYF; CDR3 DNA: TGCAGCGTTGCGGCTAGCGGGAGGGATGGCACAGATACGCAGTATTTT
V gene: TRBV6-5; J gene: TRBJ2-2; D gene: .; clone size: .; CDR3 protein: CASSLTVPGELFF; CDR3 DNA: TGTGCCAGCAGTCTAACAGTCCCCGGGGAGCTGTTTTTT
V gene: TRBV2; J gene: TRBJ1-5; D gene: TRBD1; clone size: .; CDR3 protein: CASGTWTGGYSNQPQHF; CDR3 DNA: TGTGCCAGCGGCACCTGGACAGGGGGGTATAGCAATCAGCCCCAGCATTTT
V gene: TRBV7-2; J gene: TRBJ1-1; D gene: TRBD1; clone size: .; CDR3 protein: CASSPELSGTGIEAFF; CDR3 DNA: TGTGCCAGCAGCCCCGAACTCTCCGGGACAGGAATTGAAGCTTTCTTT
V gene: TRBV28; J gene: TRBJ1-1; D gene: TRBD1; clone size: .; CDR3 protein: CASSFLSGGLERNTEAFF; CDR3 DNA: TGTGCCAGCAGTTTCCTTTCAGGGGGCCTGGAAAGGAACACTGAAGCTTTCTTT
V gene: TRBV7-3; J gene: TRBJ2-1; D gene: .; clone size: .; CDR3 protein: CASSLSQNNEQFF; CDR3 DNA: TGTGCCAGCAGCTTAAGCCAGAACAATGAGCAGTTCTTC
V gene: TRBV7-3; J gene: TRBJ2-1; D gene: .; clone size: .; CDR3 protein: CASSLQGPSYNEQFF; CDR3 DNA: TGTGCCAGCAGCTTACAGGGCCCTTCCTACAATGAGCAGTTCTTC
V gene: TRBV5-6; J gene: TRBJ2-2; D gene: TRBD1; clone size: .; CDR3 protein: CASSSAGTVNTGELFF; CDR3 DNA: TGTGCCAGCAGCTCAGCCGGGACAGTGAACACCGGGGAGCTGTTTTTT
V gene: TRBV5-1; J gene: TRBJ1-1; D gene: .; clone size: .; CDR3 protein: CASRDGGITEAFF; CDR3 DNA: TGCGCCAGCAGGGATGGAGGGATCACTGAAGCTTTCTTT
V gene: TRBV7-2; J gene: TRBJ2-5; D gene: .; clone size: .; CDR3 protein: CASTPWAGPAETQYF; CDR3 DNA: TGTGCCAGCACTCCATGGGCAGGGCCGGCGGAGACCCAGTACTTC
V gene: TRBV6-5; J gene: TRBJ2-3; D gene: TRBD2; clone size: .; CDR3 protein: CASSLAGGSDTQYF; CDR3 DNA: TGTGCCAGCAGTCTAGCGGGAGGGTCAGATACGCAGTATTTT
V gene: TRBV5-5; J gene: TRBJ2-7; D gene: TRBD1; clone size: .; CDR3 protein: CASSFGTGRSSYEQYF; CDR3 DNA: TGTGCCAGCAGCTTTGGGACAGGCCGTAGCTCCTACGAGCAGTACTTC
V gene: TRBV11-3; J gene: TRBJ2-7; D gene: .; clone size: .; CDR3 protein: CASSFDGGSYEQYF; CDR3 DNA: TGTGCCAGCAGCTTCGATGGAGGCTCCTACGAGCAGTACTTC
V gene: TRBV27; J gene: TRBJ2-1; D gene: .; clone size: once; CDR3 protein: CASSLLSLEAIDEQFF; CDR3 DNA: TGTGCCAGCAGTTTATTAAGTCTAGAAGCGATTGATGAGCAGTTCTTC
V gene: TRBV4-1; J gene: TRBJ1-3; D gene: .; clone size: .; CDR3 protein: CASSQDAGRPGNTIYF; CDR3 DNA: TGCGCCAGCAGCCAAGACGCAGGGAGGCCTGGAAACACCATATATTTT